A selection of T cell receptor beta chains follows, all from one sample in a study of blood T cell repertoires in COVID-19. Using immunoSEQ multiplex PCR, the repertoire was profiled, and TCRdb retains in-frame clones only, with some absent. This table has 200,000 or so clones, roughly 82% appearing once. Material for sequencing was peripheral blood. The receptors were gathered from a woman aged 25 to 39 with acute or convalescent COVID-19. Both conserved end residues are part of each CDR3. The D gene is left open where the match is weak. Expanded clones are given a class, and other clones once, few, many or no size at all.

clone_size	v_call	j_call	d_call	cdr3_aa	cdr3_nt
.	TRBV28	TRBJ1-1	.	CATSRGTTEAFF	TGTGCCACCTCTAGGGGGACCACTGAAGCTTTCTTT
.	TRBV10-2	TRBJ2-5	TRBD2	CAVEAGRASGIQETQYF	TGCGCCGTCGAAGCCGGCCGGGCTAGCGGGATCCAAGAGACCCAGTACTTC
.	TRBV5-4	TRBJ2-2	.	CASSFGHLNTGELFF	TGTGCCAGCAGCTTTGGACACTTGAACACCGGGGAGCTGTTTTTT
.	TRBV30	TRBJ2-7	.	CAWRTDGYEQYF	TGTGCCTGGAGGACAGACGGATACGAGCAGTACTTC
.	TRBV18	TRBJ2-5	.	CASSPLGGGTQETQYF	TGTGCCAGCTCACCTTTAGGAGGAGGGACCCAAGAGACCCAGTACTTC
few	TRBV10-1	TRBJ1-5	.	CASSAIGQPQHF	TGCGCCAGCAGTGCAATCGGTCAGCCCCAGCATTTT
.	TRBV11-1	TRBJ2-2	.	CASSLALGFPGELFF	TGTGCCAGCAGCTTAGCGCTGGGCTTCCCCGGGGAGCTGTTTTTT
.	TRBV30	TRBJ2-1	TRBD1	CAWTGGWEQFF	TGTGCCTGGACAGGGGGCTGGGAGCAGTTCTTC
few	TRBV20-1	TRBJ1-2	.	CSPNTGNGYTF	TGCAGTCCTAATACAGGGAACGGCTACACCTTC
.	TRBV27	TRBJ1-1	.	CASSLSSQGEAFF	TGTGCCAGCAGTTTATCCTCTCAGGGGGAAGCTTTCTTT
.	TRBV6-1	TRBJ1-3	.	CASSETPQGYRNTIYF	TGTGCCAGCAGTGAGACCCCACAGGGTTACAGAAACACCATATATTTT
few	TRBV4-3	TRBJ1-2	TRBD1	CASSQDSGTGDGYTF	TGCGCCAGCAGCCAGGATAGCGGGACAGGGGACGGCTACACCTTC
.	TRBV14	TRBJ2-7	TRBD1	CASSLRQGLYEQYF	TGTGCCAGCAGCCTTAGACAGGGGTTGTACGAGCAGTACTTC
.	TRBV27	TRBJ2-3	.	CASSPRQSRDTQYF	TGTGCCAGCAGTCCCCGCCAAAGCCGCGATACGCAGTATTTT
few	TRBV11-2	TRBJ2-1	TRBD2	CASSLDQTSRGDNEQFF	TGTGCCAGCAGCTTAGATCAGACTAGCCGAGGTGATAATGAGCAGTTCTTC
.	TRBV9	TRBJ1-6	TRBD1	CASSVNPTGVGSPLHF	TGTGCCAGCAGCGTCAACCCGACAGGGGTGGGCTCACCCCTCCACTTT
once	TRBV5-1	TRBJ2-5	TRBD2	CASSVPGGETQYF	TGCGCCAGCAGCGTGCCGGGGGGAGAGACCCAGTACTTC
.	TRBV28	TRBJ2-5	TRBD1	CASRHLRQGWQETQYF	TGTGCCAGCAGACATCTACGACAGGGATGGCAAGAGACCCAGTACTTC
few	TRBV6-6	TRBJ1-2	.	CASRTGVYSTF	TGTGCCAGCCGAACGGGGGTTTACTCCACCTTC
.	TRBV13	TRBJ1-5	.	CASSLVDQPQHF	TGTGCCAGCAGCTTAGTAGATCAGCCCCAGCATTTT
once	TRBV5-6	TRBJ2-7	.	CASSPDGRYEQYF	TGTGCCAGCAGCCCGGATGGGCGCTACGAGCAGTACTTC
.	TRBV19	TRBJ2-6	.	CASRQGAGANVLTF	TGTGCCAGTAGGCAGGGTGCTGGGGCCAACGTCCTGACTTTC
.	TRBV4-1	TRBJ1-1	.	CASSQGQVQNTEAFF	TGCGCCAGCAGCCAAGGACAGGTTCAGAACACTGAAGCTTTCTTT
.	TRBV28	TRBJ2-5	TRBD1	CASSSDRVVETQYF	TGTGCCAGCAGCTCCGACAGGGTGGTCGAGACCCAGTACTTC
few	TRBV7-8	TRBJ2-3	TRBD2	CASSLRGGAVDTQYF	TGTGCCAGCAGCTTACGCGGGGGGGCCGTAGATACGCAGTATTTT
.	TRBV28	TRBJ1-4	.	CASSLGEQATNEKLFF	TGTGCCAGCAGTTTGGGCGAACAGGCAACTAATGAAAAACTGTTTTTT
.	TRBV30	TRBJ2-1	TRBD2	CAWRDGTKYNEQFF	TGTGCCTGGAGAGACGGGACTAAGTACAATGAGCAGTTCTTC